This TCR beta chain was sequenced in a study of OX40 agonist ivuxolimab in advanced cancers. Regarding the study as a whole: Clonal expansion in partial responders at 0.1-3.0 mg/kg ranked among the lowest.

CDR3 length: 15 residues. The V segment lost 2 bases and the J segment 3 bases; nucleotides outside the gene matches: 3. CDR1 and CDR2 (germline): WSHSY, SAAADI. Details on this clone: The antigen is not known.

Blood sampling took place at baseline, cycle 4 day 1, and cycle 7 day 1. Repertoires were generated with immunoSEQ multiplex PCR, while TCRdb's copy carries only in-frame clones and drops some. This repertoire shows under 70,000 clones, around 87% found once; its top ten account for 5.5% to 6.5%. This clonotype was sampled from an adult with an advanced solid tumor such as melanoma, head and neck, liver or kidney cancer. The gene calls are TRBV10-2 and TRBJ1-4; TRBD1 agrees at 7 bases. The sequencing here drew on CD4+ or CD8+ T cells sorted from blood, taken in a trial of the OX40 agonist ivuxolimab. The CDR3 region is CASSEAQGSNEKLFF. CDR3 in DNA: TGCGCCAGCAGTGAGGCACAGGGGTCTAATGAAAAACTGTTTTTT.